This T cell receptor (beta chain) derives from a study of blood T cell repertoires in COVID-19. Study at large: Sources were T cells, B-cell-depleted T cells, or PBMCs; the material itself was cDNA or gDNA.

Recovery among Cohort 3 donors was established by two negative PCRs, clearance, or symptom resolution. Here immunoSEQ multiplex PCR was the method, and the copy in TCRdb shows in-frame clones only, minus some. This table holds around 180,000 clones, approximately 80% found once. This CDR3 spans 15 amino acids. Looked up from germline, CDR1 is LGHNA and CDR2 is YNFKEQ. Trimming removed 3 bases from V and 3 bases from J, with 15 bases in between. The specimen sequenced was PBMCs or T cells enriched from blood (not recorded which). The chain recombines TRBV4-2 with TRBJ2-7; TRBD2 might be the D (7 bases). This clonotype was sampled from a middle-aged man who had recovered from COVID-19. DNA of the CDR3: TGTGCCAGCAGCCAGGGGAGGGGCAGGGGCTACGAGCAGTACTTC. It specifies CASSQGRGRGYEQYF.